The present TCR beta chain was sequenced within a study of Graves' ophthalmopathy and Graves' hyperthyroidism. This CDR3 is built from 15 residues. Germline V gene data show CDR1 as MGHRA and CDR2 as YSYEKL. V was shortened by 4 bases and J by 0 bases, with 13 bases between the two germline ends. Hyperthyroidism patients had new diagnoses, durations under 2 months, and ages of 18 to 65. Exclusion criteria comprised other autoimmune diseases, uncontrolled infections, pregnancy or lactation in patients. Amplified material comprised TCR beta CDR3 regions derived from RNA transcripts. Amplification began with first-round RT-PCR using HTBI primers, then second-round multiplex PCR was performed. TCRdb independently ran MiXCR on the multiplex PCR reads; one entry per CDR3 protein. The table has hundreds of thousands of distinct CDR3 sequences, roughly 21% seen once. This clonotype was counted many times.

The receptor was derived from a woman younger than 30 with stable Graves' hyperthyroidism. Sequenced input: peripheral blood. The V gene is TRBV4-1, the J gene TRBJ2-7, with D maybe TRBD2 (6 bases). The chain's CDR3 is CASSRLASSSYEQYF. CDR3 nucleotide sequence: TGCGCCAGCAGCCGCCTAGCGAGCAGCTCCTACGAGCAGTACTTC.